One sample yielded the 24 T cell receptor beta chains listed below, sequenced in a study of T cell responses to AZD1222 COVID-19 vaccine. The repertoire was sequenced with immunoSEQ multiplex PCR; TCRdb's copy has only in-frame clones and lacks some. The data show 110,000 to 150,000 clones, approximately 91% seen once. The sample here was peripheral blood, taken 28 days after the second AZD1222 dose. The receptors shown here come from an adult who received the AZD1222 COVID-19 vaccine.

V is TRBV5-6 and J is TRBJ1-3; a possible D gene is TRBD1 (6 bases). Germline V gene data show CDR1 as SGHDT and CDR2 as YYEEEE. V was cut by 4 bases and J by 8 bases, with 13 bases left in between. CDR3 size: 13 residues. The CDR3 spells CASSRDNTDTIYF. The CDR3 DNA follows: TGTGCCAGCAGCCGGGACAATACGGACACCATATATTTT.

The chain recombines TRBV7-8 with TRBJ1-5; D remains ambiguous. Germline V gives CDR1 SGHVS, CDR2 FQNEAQ. With 0 bases removed from V and 5 bases from J, the gap between germline ends came to 11 bases. The CDR3 has 15 residues. The CDR3 bases are TGTGCCAGCAGCTTAGCGCGGATCAGCCATCAGCCCCAGCATTTT. Translated, it gives CASSLARISHQPQHF.

V gene TRBV5-6 combines with J gene TRBJ1-2, with 9 bases fitting TRBD1. Germline values: CDR1 SGHDT, CDR2 YYEEEE. The length of the CDR3 is 15 residues. The V and J ends lost 3 bases and 4 bases, in that order; junction bases with no gene match: 7. CDR3 protein: CASSYTGGTSYGYTF. DNA of the CDR3: TGTGCCAGCAGCTACACAGGGGGCACTTCCTATGGCTACACCTTC.

The chain is built from TRBV6-5 and TRBJ2-7; the D is unclear. This CDR3 contains 15 residues. CDR1 is MNHEY and CDR2 is SVGAGI in the germline V gene. Trimming cost V 6 bases and J 3 bases, with 18 bases left between them. CDR3 residues: CASRYTPGGDYEQYF. The CDR3 coding sequence is TGTGCCAGCAGATACACTCCAGGCGGCGACTACGAGCAGTACTTC.

The chain has TRBV5-6 and TRBJ1-1; TRBD1 is a possible D gene (5 bases). Germline V gives CDR1 SGHDT, CDR2 YYEEEE. This CDR3 has 16 amino acids. V was pared by 4 bases and J by 0 bases, with 16 bases between. The CDR3 nucleotides read TGTGCCAGCAGCCGACACGGGGCGAAAATGAACACTGAAGCTTTCTTT. Its protein is CASSRHGAKMNTEAFF.

This clone was seen just once. The CDR3: CASSLTAFTGELFF. The CDR3 DNA reads TGTGCCAGCAGCTTAACGGCCTTCACCGGGGAGCTGTTTTTT. This sequence joins TRBV7-3 and TRBJ2-2; D remains ambiguous. Trimming stripped 0 bases from V and 4 bases from J, with 6 bases between. This CDR3 is 14 amino acids long. Germline-derived CDR1 and CDR2 are SGHTA and FQGTGA.

V usage is TRBV27 and J usage is TRBJ1-6; D remains ambiguous. The CDR3 is 13 amino acids. Looked up from germline, CDR1 is MNHEY and CDR2 is SMNVEV (reference sequence). With 1 base removed from V and 6 bases from J, the gap between germline ends came to 4 bases. The CDR3 bases are TGTGCCAGCAGTTTATTGCGTAATTCACCCCTCCACTTT. Translated: CASSLLRNSPLHF.

V gene TRBV7-9 combines with J gene TRBJ1-1; D gene unclear. This CDR3 is built from 13 residues. Trimming left V 5 bases short and J 4 bases short, with 11 bases between. Germline V gene sequence: CDR1 SEHNR, CDR2 FQNEAQ (reference sequence). The CDR3 is CASSLSVGTEAFF. For the CDR3, the DNA is TGTGCCAGCAGCCTCTCGGTGGGCACTGAAGCTTTCTTT.

The gene calls are TRBV2 and TRBJ1-1; D is undetermined. This CDR3 comprises 15 residues. Germline lookup yields CDR1 SNHLY and CDR2 FYNNEI. V lost 0 bases and J 0 bases, leaving 8 bases between the germline ends. In DNA form, the CDR3 reads TGTGCCAGCAGTGAAGCCGGAGGGATGAACACTGAAGCTTTCTTT. Protein sequence: CASSEAGGMNTEAFF.

The chain has TRBV24-1 and TRBJ2-1, with D unresolved. The CDR3 contains 17 residues. Between the trimmed V and J ends, which lost 4 bases and 0 bases, there was a span of 15 bases. Germline V gene sequence: CDR1 KGHDR, CDR2 SFDVKD. The CDR3 DNA follows: TGTGCCACCAGTGACGGACGCCACCCCAGCTCCTACAATGAGCAGTTCTTC. As protein: CATSDGRHPSSYNEQFF.

The chain uses TRBV19 and TRBJ1-2, with D uncertain. V gave up 5 bases and J gave up 6 bases, with 19 bases separating them. Germline V gene sequence: CDR1 LNHDA, CDR2 SQIVND (reference sequence). This CDR3 spans 15 amino acids. CDR3: CASSGRASGLNGYTF. The DNA of the CDR3 is TGTGCCAGTAGTGGTCGGGCCAGCGGCCTGAATGGCTACACCTTC.

There are a few counts of this clone. J is TRBJ2-5 and V is TRBV19; TRBD2 might be the D (6 bases). The CDR3 spans 13 residues. V was clipped by 5 bases and J by 4 bases, with 11 bases between them. The germline CDR1 and CDR2 sequences are LNHDA and SQIVND (reference sequence). As DNA, the CDR3 is TGTGCCAGTAGTGACCAGGGAGGAGAGACCCAGTACTTC. Its translation is CASSDQGGETQYF.

The V gene is TRBV18, the J gene TRBJ2-2; TRBD1 might be the D (6 bases). Germline CDR1 is KGHSH and CDR2 is LQKENI. V lost 2 bases, J lost 3 bases, and 13 bases lay in between. The CDR3 has 16 residues. The CDR3 region has the DNA TGTGCCAGCTCACCAGGATGGGGGCGTGACACCGGGGAGCTGTTTTTT. The encoded protein is CASSPGWGRDTGELFF.

V and J are TRBV6-5 and TRBJ1-2; D uncertain. Germline CDR1 and CDR2: MNHEY and SVGAGI. The CDR3 is 14 residues long. Trimming took 6 bases from V and 5 from J, leaving 16 bases between them. The CDR3 DNA follows: TGTGCCAGCAGCCGCGTAGAAGGGTCGTATGGCTACACCTTC. Translation gives CASSRVEGSYGYTF.

This clone was recorded once. The chain uses TRBV9 and TRBJ1-2, with D perhaps TRBD1 (5 bases). Germline lookup yields CDR1 SGDLS and CDR2 YYNGEE. The CDR3 length is 15 residues. Trimming removed 0 bases at V and 2 bases at J, with 11 bases between. The CDR3, as DNA: TGTGCCAGCAGCGTAGGCGGGGGAGGAAACTATGGCTACACCTTC. Its translation: CASSVGGGGNYGYTF. Drawing the rest from reference TRBV9 and TRBJ1-2, the complete variable domain is DSGVTQTPKHLITATGQRVTLRCSPRSGDLSVYWYQQSLDQGLQFLIQYYNGEERAKGNILERFSAQQFPDLHSELNLSSLELGDSALYFCASSVGGGGNYGYTFGSGTRLTVV.

The chain is built from TRBV7-3 and TRBJ2-5; D may be TRBD1 (7 bases). Germline lookup yields CDR1 SGHTA and CDR2 FQGTGA. V was trimmed by 4 bases and J by 5 bases, leaving 17 bases between them. This CDR3 has 15 residues. The CDR3 region has the DNA TGTGCCAGCAGCTCCGGGGGACAGTTCGGCGAGACCCAGTACTTC. This codes for CASSSGGQFGETQYF.

This chain links TRBV19 with TRBJ1-2; TRBD1 might be the D (5 bases). Germline CDR1 and CDR2: LNHDA and SQIVND (reference sequence). The CDR3 has 15 residues. V lost 5 bases and J 0 bases, leaving 13 bases between the germline ends. CDR3 in DNA: TGTGCCAGTAGTGGAATGGACAAAGCTAACTATGGCTACACCTTC. Residues: CASSGMDKANYGYTF.

The genes are TRBV10-1 and TRBJ2-1, with D maybe TRBD2 (5 bases). V was shortened by 8 bases and J by 8 bases, with 16 bases between the two germline ends. Germline assignment: CDR1 WNHNN and CDR2 SYGVQD (reference sequence). This CDR3 region has 13 residues. As DNA, the CDR3 is TGCGCCAGCGCATTGACTACGGAGGATGAGCAGTTCTTC. This translates into CASALTTEDEQFF.

The gene calls are TRBV4-1 and TRBJ1-6; D possibly corresponds to TRBD1 (5 bases). The V and J ends lost 3 bases and 6 bases respectively, with 21 bases between them. CDR3 size: 18 residues. Germline CDR1 reads MGHRA; CDR2 reads YSYEKL. The CDR3 region has the DNA TGCGCCAGCAGCCAGAGGGGTGGGTCCGGGGTGTCTAATTCACCCCTCCACTTT. Protein: CASSQRGGSGVSNSPLHF.

The genes are TRBV3-1 (or the pseudogene TRBV3-2) and TRBJ1-1; no firm D call. V lost 0 bases and J 10 bases, leaving 6 bases between the germline ends. CDR1 and CDR2 from the germline V gene are LGHDT and YNNKEL (reference sequence). The CDR3 covers 11 residues. As DNA, the CDR3 is TGTGCCAGCAGCCAAGATCGTGGAGCTTTCTTT. This sequence encodes CASSQDRGAFF.

The CDR3 spells CASSLTGGHEQYF. The CDR3 DNA reads as TGTGCCAGCAGTCTAACAGGGGGTCACGAGCAGTACTTC. V is TRBV12-3 or TRBV12-4 and J is TRBJ2-7, with 8 bases identical to TRBD1. This CDR3 contains 13 residues. V gave up 5 bases and J gave up 5 bases; unmatched junction bases: 5.

The rearrangement joins TRBV18 to TRBJ1-5, with D perhaps TRBD1 (6 bases). Trimming removed 5 bases from V and 6 bases from J, with 17 bases in between. CDR1 is KGHSH, CDR2 LQKENI, per germline. The CDR3 loop spans 15 amino acids. The CDR3 region is CASSGAQGKVQPQHF. The CDR3 DNA sequence: TGTGCCAGCTCAGGGGCGCAGGGGAAGGTTCAGCCCCAGCATTTT.

As regards this clone: This sample includes further DNA sequences coding for the same CDR3. The chain combines TRBV5-1 with TRBJ1-2, with 11 positions matching TRBD1. Trimming took 4 bases from V and 7 from J; bases not matched to a gene: 6. Germline loops: CDR1 SGHRS, CDR2 YFSETQ. CDR3 length: 14 amino acids. The CDR3 DNA follows: TGCGCCAGCAGCCTGGACAGGGGGCAGGGTGGCTACACCTTC. Translated: CASSLDRGQGGYTF.

The J gene is TRBJ1-2, the V gene TRBV3-1 (or the pseudogene TRBV3-2); D perhaps matches TRBD1 (6 bases). Germline V CDR1 and CDR2: LGHDT, YNNKEL (reference sequence). The CDR3 totals 15 residues. Trimming removed 4 bases from V and 6 bases from J, with 18 bases in between. CDR3 nucleotide sequence: TGTGCCAGCAGCCGATCCGGGGGGCGCTGGGATGGCTACACCTTC. It codes for CASSRSGGRWDGYTF.